A single sample gave rise to the 3 T cell receptor beta chains below, sequenced in a study of control samples from healthy donors and cancer patients (dated by TCRdb to the early 2020s). Libraries came from the immunoSEQ multiplex PCR assay. Held by TCRdb, this immuneACCESS table contains in-frame sequences only and omits some clones. Under half of the omission traces to an unresolved V gene where checked; the cause of the rest is unknown. The sample table records more than 120,000 clones; approximately 91% of these occur just once. Roughly 3.1% of the sample is taken by the ten largest. The sequenced sample was blood. Receptors were obtained from a man younger than 45 in good health.

The chain employs TRBV30 and TRBJ1-1; the match to TRBD1 covers 10 bases. Per germline, CDR1 GTSNPN and CDR2 SVGIG (reference sequence). J lost 6 bases, V lost 1 base, and 2 bases had no gene match. The length of the CDR3 is 13 residues. CDR3 protein: CAWSDGTGAEAFF. CDR3 DNA: TGTGCCTGGAGTGACGGGACAGGGGCTGAAGCTTTCTTT.

The chain has TRBV5-8 and TRBJ1-2, with a tentative D call TRBD1 (5 bases). The germline gives CDR1 SGHTS, CDR2 YDEGEE. The CDR3 has 13 amino acids. V dropped 0 bases and J dropped 4 bases, with 7 bases sitting between them. The CDR3 DNA is TGTGCCAGCAGCTTGGTGGGGGTCTATGGCTACACCTTC. The encoded protein is CASSLVGVYGYTF. Together with reference TRBV5-8 and TRBJ1-2, the CDR3 gives the full variable domain: EAGVTQSPTHLIKTRGQQATLRCSPISGHTSVYWYQQALGLGLQFLLWYDEGEERNRGNFPPRFSGRQFPNYSSELNVNALELEDSALYLCASSLVGVYGYTFGSGTRLTVV.

The genes are TRBV27 and TRBJ1-1; 7 bases align to TRBD1. V dropped 3 bases and J dropped 7; count of bases not matched to a gene: 5. The CDR3 length is 13 residues. Germline values: CDR1 MNHEY, CDR2 SMNVEV (reference sequence). For the CDR3, the DNA is TGTGCCAGCAGTTTCCGGGGGACAGATGAAGCTTTCTTT. Its translation is CASSFRGTDEAFF.